A selection of T cell receptor beta chains follows, all from one sample in a study of cytomegalovirus exposure and HLA in healthy donors. Generated by immunoSEQ multiplex PCR, the TCRdb table keeps only in-frame clones and is missing some. The sample holds 160,000 or so clones; about 80% are singletons and the top ten take 8.5% to 10%. Input material: PBMCs. The receptors come from a man younger than 35 in good health and CMV-seropositive. Each CDR3 is given without its conserved first and last residue.

J gene	V gene	CDR3 protein
TRBJ1-2	TRBV5-1	ASSFQGAGGYT
.	TRBV7-8	ASSWTSGRARLSYEQY
TRBJ2-5	TRBV7-8	ASSSDTGTSGRGLGETQY
TRBJ1-3	TRBV9	ASSVGASSGNTIY
TRBJ2-1	TRBV2	ASTERGFEQF
TRBJ2-7	TRBV29-1	SVGGGSYEQY
TRBJ2-1	TRBV9	ASSVGMGGTSVLNEQF
TRBJ1-1	TRBV5-4	AKCLGACTPPEAF
TRBJ1-6	TRBV11-3	ASSSGTDYNSPLH
TRBJ2-1	TRBV7-9	ASSLGQPNEQF
TRBJ1-2	TRBV10-1	ASGGQGGYT